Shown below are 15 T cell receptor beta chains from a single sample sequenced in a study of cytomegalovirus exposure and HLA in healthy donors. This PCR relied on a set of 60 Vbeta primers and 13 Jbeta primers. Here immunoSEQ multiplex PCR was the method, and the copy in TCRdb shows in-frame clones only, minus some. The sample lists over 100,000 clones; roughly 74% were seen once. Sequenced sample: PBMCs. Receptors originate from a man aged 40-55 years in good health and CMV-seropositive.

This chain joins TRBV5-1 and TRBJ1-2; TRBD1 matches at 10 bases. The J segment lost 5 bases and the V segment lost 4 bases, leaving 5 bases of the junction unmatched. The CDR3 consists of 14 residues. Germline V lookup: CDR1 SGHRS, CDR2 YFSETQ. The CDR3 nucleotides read TGCGCCAGCAGCACGGAGGGACAGGGGTATGGCTACACCTTC. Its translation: CASSTEGQGYGYTF.

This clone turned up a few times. CDR3 protein: CASTQTTGGGETQYF. The CDR3 nucleotides read TGCGCCAGCACCCAAACGACAGGCGGTGGGGAGACCCAGTACTTC. This sequence joins TRBV5-1 and TRBJ2-5; TRBD1 is a possible D gene (6 bases). V shed 6 bases and J shed 5 bases, with 20 bases lying between them. Looked up from germline, CDR1 is SGHRS and CDR2 is YFSETQ. The CDR3 is 15 amino acids.

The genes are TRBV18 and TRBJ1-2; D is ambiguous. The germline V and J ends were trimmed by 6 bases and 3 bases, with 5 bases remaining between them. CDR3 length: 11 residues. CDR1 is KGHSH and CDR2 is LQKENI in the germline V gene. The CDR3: CASSADYGYTF. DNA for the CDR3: TGTGCCAGCTCGGCAGACTATGGCTACACCTTC. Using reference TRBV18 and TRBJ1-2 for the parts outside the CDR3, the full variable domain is NAGVMQNPRHLVRRRGQEARLRCSPMKGHSHVYWYRQLPEEGLKFMVYLQKENIIDESGMPKERFSAEFPKEGPSILRIQQVVRGDSAAYFCASSADYGYTFGSGTRLTVV.

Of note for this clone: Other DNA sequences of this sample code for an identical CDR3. The CDR3 loop is CASSLGTGNTEAFF. As DNA, the CDR3 is TGTGCCAGCAGCTTAGGGACAGGGAACACTGAAGCTTTCTTT. This sequence joins TRBV7-6 and TRBJ1-1; 7 nucleotides agree with TRBD1. This CDR3 region has 14 residues. Trimming removed 1 base from V and 1 base from J; junction bases left unmatched: 0. Germline loops: CDR1 SGHVS, CDR2 FNYEAQ.

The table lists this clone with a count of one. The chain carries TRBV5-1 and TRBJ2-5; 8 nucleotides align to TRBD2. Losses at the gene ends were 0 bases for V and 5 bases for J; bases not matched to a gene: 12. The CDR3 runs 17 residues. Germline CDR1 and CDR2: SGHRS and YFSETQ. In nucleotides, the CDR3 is TGCGCCAGCAGCTTGGCCCCGGGGGGGCCCGTCGGGGAGACCCAGTACTTC. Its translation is CASSLAPGGPVGETQYF.

CDR3 region: CASSGLGGNQPQHF. The CDR3 DNA is TGTGCCAGCAGCGGACTAGGGGGAAATCAGCCCCAGCATTTT. The V gene is TRBV5-5, the J gene TRBJ1-5, with TRBD1 as a possible D gene (6 bases). The CDR3 extends over 14 amino acids. Trimming stripped 4 bases from V and 4 bases from J, with 12 bases between. Germline V lookup: CDR1 SGHKS, CDR2 YYEKEE (reference sequence).

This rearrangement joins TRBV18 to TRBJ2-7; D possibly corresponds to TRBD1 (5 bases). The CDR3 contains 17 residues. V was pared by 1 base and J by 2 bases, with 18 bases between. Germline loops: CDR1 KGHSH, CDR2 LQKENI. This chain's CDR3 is CASSPLRATGIPYEQYF. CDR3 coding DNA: TGTGCCAGCTCACCACTTCGCGCCACAGGAATACCCTACGAGCAGTACTTC.

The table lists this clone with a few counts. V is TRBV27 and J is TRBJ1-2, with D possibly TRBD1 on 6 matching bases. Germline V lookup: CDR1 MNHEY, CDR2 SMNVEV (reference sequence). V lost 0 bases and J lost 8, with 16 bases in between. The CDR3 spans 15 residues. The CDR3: CASSLSPTGPEGYTF. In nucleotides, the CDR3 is TGTGCCAGCAGTTTATCACCTACAGGGCCGGAGGGCTACACCTTC.

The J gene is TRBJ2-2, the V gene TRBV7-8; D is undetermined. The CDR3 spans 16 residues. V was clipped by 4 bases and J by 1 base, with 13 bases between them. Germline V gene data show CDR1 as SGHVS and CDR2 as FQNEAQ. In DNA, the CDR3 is TGTGCCAGCAGCTCCTACATCGACTTGAACACCGGGGAGCTGTTTTTT. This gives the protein CASSSYIDLNTGELFF.

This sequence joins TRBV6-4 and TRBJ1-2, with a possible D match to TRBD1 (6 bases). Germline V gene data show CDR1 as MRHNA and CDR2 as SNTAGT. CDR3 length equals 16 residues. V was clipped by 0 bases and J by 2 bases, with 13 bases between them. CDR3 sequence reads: CASSDSGDTRNYGYTF. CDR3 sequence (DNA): TGTGCCAGCAGTGACTCGGGGGACACGCGAAACTATGGCTACACCTTC.

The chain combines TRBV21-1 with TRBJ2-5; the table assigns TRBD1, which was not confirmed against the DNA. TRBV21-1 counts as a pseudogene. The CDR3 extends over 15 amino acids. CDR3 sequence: CASSKNRGSQETQYF. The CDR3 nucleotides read TGTGCCAGCAGCAAAAACAGGGGATCCCAAGAGACCCAGTACTTC.

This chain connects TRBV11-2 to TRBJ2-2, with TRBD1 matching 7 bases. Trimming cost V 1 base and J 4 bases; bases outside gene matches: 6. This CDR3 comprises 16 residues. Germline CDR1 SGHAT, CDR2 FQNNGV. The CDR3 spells CASSLGRTGPTGELFF. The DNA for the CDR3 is TGTGCCAGCAGCTTAGGGAGGACAGGACCCACCGGGGAGCTGTTTTTT.

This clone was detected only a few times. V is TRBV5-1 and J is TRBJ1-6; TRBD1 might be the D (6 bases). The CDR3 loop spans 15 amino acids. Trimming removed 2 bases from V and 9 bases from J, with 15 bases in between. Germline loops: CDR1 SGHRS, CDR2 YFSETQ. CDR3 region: CASSFNDRIFSPLHF. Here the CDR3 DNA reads TGCGCCAGCAGCTTCAACGACAGGATTTTTTCACCCCTCCACTTT.

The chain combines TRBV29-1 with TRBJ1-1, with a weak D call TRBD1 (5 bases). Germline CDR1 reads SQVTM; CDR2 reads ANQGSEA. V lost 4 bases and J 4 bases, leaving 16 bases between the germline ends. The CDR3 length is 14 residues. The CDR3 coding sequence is TGCAGCGTTGGCGGGGCCTGGGGGTTCACTGAAGCTTTCTTT. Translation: CSVGGAWGFTEAFF.

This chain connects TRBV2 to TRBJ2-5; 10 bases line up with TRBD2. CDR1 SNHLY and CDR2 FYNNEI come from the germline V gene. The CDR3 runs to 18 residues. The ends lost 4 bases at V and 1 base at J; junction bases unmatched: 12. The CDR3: CASSGNHGTSVTQETQYF. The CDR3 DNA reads TGTGCCAGCAGTGGAAACCACGGGACTAGCGTGACCCAAGAGACCCAGTACTTC.